The next 21 T cell receptor beta chains were all read from a single sample in a study of identical twins. TCRdb re-called the 5' RACE reads with MiXCR, one entry per CDR3 protein. The repertoire includes 520,000 or so distinct CDR3 sequences, 20% to 25% of them detected once, and under 0.95% sits in the top ten. The sample also formed part of further work on T cells expressing NK-cell markers.

The sample comprised CD4+ T cells sorted from blood. The source of these receptors is a woman younger than 30 in good health.

This clonotype was seen more than once but under ten times. V and J are TRBV7-2 and TRBJ2-5; D remains ambiguous. The CDR3 runs to 14 residues. V was trimmed by 5 bases and J by 0 bases, leaving 10 bases between them. Germline lookup yields CDR1 SGHTA and CDR2 FQGNSA. CDR3 residues: CASSAGPNQETQYF. DNA of the CDR3: TGTGCCAGCAGCGCCGGACCGAACCAAGAGACCCAGTACTTC.

The chain combines TRBV6-5 with TRBJ2-3, with D unclear. CDR3 length equals 12 residues. Germline CDR1 and CDR2: MNHEY and SVGAGI. Trimming shortened V by 8 bases and J by 2 bases, and 8 bases separated the two germline ends. In DNA, the CDR3 is TGTGCCAGCTGCGAGAACACAGATACGCAGTATTTT. This translates into CASCENTDTQYF.

The chain has TRBV20-1 and TRBJ2-1; D is possibly TRBD1 or TRBD2 (6 bases each). V was clipped by 0 bases and J by 2 bases, with 14 bases between them. The CDR3 has 16 residues. Per germline, CDR1 DFQATT and CDR2 SNEGSKA (reference sequence). The CDR3 DNA reads TGCAGTGCTAGAGATCGGGGGCGGGGAGCCTACAATGAGCAGTTCTTC. Translation gives CSARDRGRGAYNEQFF.

The sample holds many counts of this clonotype. The V and J genes are TRBV29-1 and TRBJ1-3; no definite D call. The V gene lost 6 bases and the J gene lost 1 base, with 13 bases spanning the gap. Germline loops: CDR1 SQVTM, CDR2 ANQGSEA. The CDR3 totals 14 residues. The CDR3 region has the DNA TGCAGCGTAGACGGAGGGCCGTCTGGAAACACCATATATTTT. Its translation: CSVDGGPSGNTIYF.

The genes are TRBV12-3 or TRBV12-4 and TRBJ1-1, with 7 bases fitting TRBD1. The V segment lost 3 bases and the J segment 10 bases; nucleotides outside the gene matches: 14. CDR3 length: 15 residues. The CDR3 sequence: CASSFENRGPAGAFF. The CDR3 region has the DNA TGTGCCAGCAGTTTCGAAAACAGGGGCCCCGCAGGAGCTTTCTTT.

The chain has TRBV20-1 and TRBJ1-5, with 8 positions matching TRBD1. V was clipped by 6 bases and J by 6 bases; unmatched bases: 10. The CDR3 is made up of 14 amino acids. From germline, CDR1 is DFQATT and CDR2 SNEGSKA (reference sequence). This chain's CDR3 is CSAIPGQEGQPQHF. In DNA form, the CDR3 reads TGCAGTGCAATCCCGGGACAGGAGGGTCAGCCCCAGCATTTT.

This sequence joins TRBV6-1 and TRBJ1-4, with no clear D. CDR3 length: 15 amino acids. CDR1 and CDR2 (germline): MNHNS, SASEGT. With 7 bases removed from V and 5 bases from J, the gap between germline ends came to 17 bases. The CDR3 here is CASTPRKGLNEKLFF. The CDR3 DNA reads as TGTGCCAGCACGCCCCGTAAGGGTTTGAATGAAAAACTGTTTTTT.

The chain has TRBV10-3 and TRBJ1-2; D unclear. This CDR3 contains 13 residues. CDR1 and CDR2 from the germline V gene are ENHRY and SYGVKD. V was cut by 8 bases and J by 7 bases, with 17 bases left in between. Here the CDR3 reads CAIGREEVGGYTF. Written as DNA, the CDR3 is TGTGCCATCGGAAGGGAGGAAGTCGGTGGCTACACCTTC.

The genes are TRBV20-1 and TRBJ2-2, with D possibly TRBD2 on 5 matching bases. Trimming left V 5 bases short and J 10 bases short, with 11 bases between. Germline CDR1 DFQATT, CDR2 SNEGSKA (reference sequence). The CDR3 runs to 11 residues. The CDR3 nucleotides are TGCAGTGCTCGTACGAGGGAGGAGCTGTTTTTT. Encoded protein: CSARTREELFF.

The genes are TRBV5-1 and TRBJ1-2; possibly TRBD1 for D (6 bases). In germline, CDR1 is SGHRS, CDR2 YFSETQ. Trimming left V 1 base short and J 6 bases short, with 13 bases between. The CDR3 covers 14 residues. CDR3 amino acids: CASSLWGAGDGYTF. CDR3 DNA: TGCGCCAGCAGCTTGTGGGGGGCGGGAGATGGCTACACCTTC.

The chain employs TRBV6-1 and TRBJ2-2; D uncertain. The CDR3 covers 13 residues. Germline CDR1 is MNHNS and CDR2 is SASEGT. The germline V and J ends were trimmed by 4 bases and 5 bases, with 8 bases remaining between them. DNA of the CDR3: TGTGCCAGCAGTGTTATGGGGACCGGGGAGCTGTTTTTT. Translating gives CASSVMGTGELFF.

This chain joins TRBV6-5 and TRBJ2-5; D unresolved. The CDR3 length is 12 residues. Trimming cost V 7 bases and J 5 bases, with 11 bases left between them. The germline CDR1 and CDR2 sequences are MNHEY and SVGAGI. CDR3: CASNSPGETQYF. The CDR3, as DNA: TGTGCCAGCAACTCACCCGGGGAGACCCAGTACTTC.

CDR3 sequence reads: CASSQDRLNEQFF. The CDR3 region has the DNA TGCGCCAGCAGCCAAGATCGCCTAAATGAGCAGTTCTTC. The V call is TRBV4-3, the J call TRBJ2-1; D is uncertain. This CDR3 region has 13 residues. Looked up from germline, CDR1 is LGHNA and CDR2 is YSLEER. V was trimmed by 0 bases and J by 7 bases, leaving 7 bases between them.

This chain connects TRBV5-1 to TRBJ2-7, with 9 bases aligning to TRBD1. The V gene's germline CDR1 is SGHRS and CDR2 YFSETQ. V dropped 1 base and J dropped 5; count of bases not matched to a gene: 7. The CDR3 is 15 amino acids. DNA of the CDR3: TGCGCCAGCAGCTTGCAGGGACAGGGCTATAACGAGCAGTACTTC. Its translation: CASSLQGQGYNEQYF.

This clonotype showed up just a few times. The gene calls are TRBV12-3 or TRBV12-4 and TRBJ2-7; D may be TRBD1 (5 bases). The CDR3 has 11 amino acids. V shed 8 bases and J shed 6 bases, with 11 bases lying between them. CDR3 protein: CASQLGVEQYF. For the CDR3, the DNA is TGTGCCAGCCAATTAGGGGTCGAGCAGTACTTC.

This clonotype came up a few times. The rearrangement links TRBV12-3 or TRBV12-4 to TRBJ2-1, with 9 bases identical to TRBD2. With 5 bases clipped from V and 12 bases from J, the junction kept 8 bases outside the gene matches. This CDR3 has 13 residues. CDR3 nucleotides: TGTGCCAGCAGTCCTAGCGGGGTGTACGGGCAGTTCTTC. This sequence encodes CASSPSGVYGQFF.

This sequence joins TRBV6-2 or TRBV6-3 and TRBJ2-1; 8 bases are shared with TRBD1. The CDR3 is 15 residues long. Germline V lookup: CDR1 MNHEY, CDR2 SVGEGT. Trimming took 3 bases from V and 7 from J; bases not matched to a gene: 8. Here the CDR3 DNA reads TGTGCCAGCAGTTATGGGCAGGGGGCAAGGAATGAGCAGTTCTTC. As protein: CASSYGQGARNEQFF.

This clonotype was counted only a few times. The gene calls are TRBV12-3 or TRBV12-4 and TRBJ2-7; possible D gene TRBD2, 5 bases. The CDR3 is 13 residues long. The V and J ends lost 5 bases and 6 bases respectively, with 14 bases between them. CDR3 sequence (DNA): TGTGCCAGCAGTCCGGACTTAGTGGGCGAGCAGTACTTC. Protein product: CASSPDLVGEQYF.

This clonotype was seen more than once but under ten times. The rearrangement uses TRBV6-5 and TRBJ2-4; D unresolved. V was shortened by 5 bases and J by 7 bases, with 9 bases between the two germline ends. The CDR3 covers 12 residues. Germline V gene lookup returns CDR1 MNHEY and CDR2 SVGAGI. As DNA, the CDR3 is TGTGCCAGCAGTGATTTAAGCAACATTCAGTACTTC. Translated: CASSDLSNIQYF.

This rearrangement joins TRBV6-1 to TRBJ2-5; 11 nucleotides match TRBD2. Germline V gene sequence: CDR1 MNHNS, CDR2 SASEGT. The junction had 14 bases not matched to a gene; V was cut back by 9 bases and J by 5 bases. This CDR3 has 16 residues. CDR3 in amino acids: CASRSGRAGGLETQYF. The DNA for the CDR3 is TGTGCCAGTCGTAGCGGGAGGGCCGGAGGGTTGGAGACCCAGTACTTC.

This clonotype was seen only a few times. The V gene is TRBV29-1, the J gene TRBJ1-1, with 8 positions matching TRBD1. J lost 6 bases, V lost 4 bases, and 1 base had no gene match. Germline V lookup: CDR1 SQVTM, CDR2 ANQGSEA. The CDR3 length is 11 residues. The CDR3 DNA reads TGCAGCGTTGGGACAGGGCCTGAAGCTTTCTTT. Amino acids: CSVGTGPEAFF.